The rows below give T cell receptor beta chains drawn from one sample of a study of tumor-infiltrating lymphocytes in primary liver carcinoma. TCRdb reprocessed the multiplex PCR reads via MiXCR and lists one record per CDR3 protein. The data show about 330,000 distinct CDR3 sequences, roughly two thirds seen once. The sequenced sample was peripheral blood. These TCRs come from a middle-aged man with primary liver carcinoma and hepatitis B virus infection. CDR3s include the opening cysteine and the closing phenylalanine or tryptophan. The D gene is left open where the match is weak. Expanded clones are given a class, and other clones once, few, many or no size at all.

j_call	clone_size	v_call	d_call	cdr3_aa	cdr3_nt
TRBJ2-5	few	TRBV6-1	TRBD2	CASSEGRLAGVLQRETQYF	TGTGCCAGCAGTGAAGGTCGGCTAGCGGGAGTCTTGCAGCGAGAGACCCAGTACTTC
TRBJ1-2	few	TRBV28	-	CASSPSANYGYTF	TGTGCCAGCAGTCCGTCGGCCAACTATGGCTACACCTTC
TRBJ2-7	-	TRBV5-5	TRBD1	CGSSRAWRQGIREQYF	TGTGGCAGCAGCCGGGCGTGGAGACAGGGGATTCGGGAGCAGTACTTC
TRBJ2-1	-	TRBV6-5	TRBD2	CASSYSPTIGRAYYNEQFF	TGTGCAAGCAGTTACTCTCCGACTATCGGGAGGGCCTACTACAATGAGCAGTTCTTC
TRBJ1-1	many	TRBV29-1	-	CSVGNTNTEAFF	TGCAGCGTTGGGAATACGAACACTGAAGCTTTCTTT
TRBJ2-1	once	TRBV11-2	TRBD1	CASSPGTGVLNEQFF	TGTGCCAGCAGCCCCGGGACAGGGGTCCTCAATGAGCAGTTCTTC
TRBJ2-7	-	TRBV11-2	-	CSSSLVAYTYEQYF	TGTTCCAGCAGCTTAGTGGCCTATACCTACGAGCAGTACTTC
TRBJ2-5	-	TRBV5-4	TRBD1	CASSLGDRETQYF	TGTGCCAGCAGCTTGGGGGACAGGGAGACCCAGTACTTC
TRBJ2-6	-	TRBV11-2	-	CASSLVPQWAGANVLNF	TGTGCCAGCAGCTTAGTCCCTCAGTGGGCTGGGGCCAACGTCCTGAATTTC
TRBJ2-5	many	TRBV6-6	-	CASSSVPPNQETQYF	TGTGCCAGCAGTTCCGTCCCCCCGAACCAAGAGACCCAGTACTTC
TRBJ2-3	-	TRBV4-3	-	CASSQGLAPDRQYF	TGCGCCAGCAGCCAAGGTTTGGCCCCAGATAGGCAGTATTTT
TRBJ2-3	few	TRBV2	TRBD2	CASSELASGSTQYF	TGTGCCAGCAGTGAATTGGCTAGCGGCTCGACGCAGTATTTT
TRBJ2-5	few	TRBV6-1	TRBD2	CASSVAGVGETQYF	TGTGCCAGCAGTGTAGCGGGAGTGGGAGAGACCCAGTACTTC
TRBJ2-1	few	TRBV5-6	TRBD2	CASPASGRYEQFF	TGTGCCAGCCCGGCTAGCGGGAGATATGAGCAGTTCTTC
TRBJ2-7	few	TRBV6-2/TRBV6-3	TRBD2	CASSYPSGRVTYEQYF	TGTGCCAGCAGTTACCCAAGCGGGAGGGTTACCTACGAGCAGTACTTC
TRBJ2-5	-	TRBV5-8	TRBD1	CASSQTGVCGETQYF	TGTGCCAGCAGCCAGACAGGGGTATGTGGAGAGACCCAGTACTTC
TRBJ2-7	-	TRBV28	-	CASSLSGPNYEQYF	TGTGCCAGCAGTTTATCTGGGCCGAACTACGAGCAGTACTTC
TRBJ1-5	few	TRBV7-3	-	CASSPGRFQVGNQPQHF	TGTGCCAGCAGCCCGGGAAGGTTTCAAGTAGGCAATCAGCCCCAGCATTTT
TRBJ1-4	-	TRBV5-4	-	CASSLPLGKLFF	TGTGCCAGCAGCTTGCCGTTGGGAAAACTGTTTTTT
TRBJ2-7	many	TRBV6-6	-	CASTTALTYEQYF	TGTGCCAGCACCACCGCGCTGACTTACGAGCAGTACTTC
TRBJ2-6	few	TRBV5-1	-	CASSLSGQTSGANVLTF	TGCGCCAGCAGCTTGTCAGGACAGACCTCTGGGGCCAACGTCCTGACTTTC
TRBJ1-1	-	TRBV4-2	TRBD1	CASSQDPGQGEAFF	TGTGCCAGCAGCCAAGATCCAGGACAGGGCGAAGCTTTCTTT
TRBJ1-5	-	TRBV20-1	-	CSAGWGEYDNQPQHF	TGCAGTGCCGGCTGGGGAGAGTATGACAATCAGCCCCAGCATTTT
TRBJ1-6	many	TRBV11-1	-	CASSEATGRNSPLHF	TGTGCCAGCAGCGAAGCCACGGGCCGTAATTCACCCCTCCACTTT
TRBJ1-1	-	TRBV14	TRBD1	CASSQVGGGYTEAFF	TGTGCCAGCAGCCAGGTAGGGGGCGGGTACACTGAAGCTTTCTTT
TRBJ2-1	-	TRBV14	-	CTSNPHRRSSYNEQFF	TGTACCAGCAATCCACACCGCCGAAGCTCCTACAATGAGCAGTTCTTC
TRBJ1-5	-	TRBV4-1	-	CANSQDWNQPQHF	TGCGCCAACAGCCAAGACTGGAATCAGCCCCAGCATTTT
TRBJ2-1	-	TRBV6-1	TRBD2	CASSLLLAGAYNEHFF	TGTGCCAGCAGCCTACTCCTAGCGGGCGCCTACAACGAGCATTTCTTC
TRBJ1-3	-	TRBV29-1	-	CSVEGSRNTIYF	TGCAGCGTTGAAGGCAGCCGAAACACCATATATTTT
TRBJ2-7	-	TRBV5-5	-	CANSLATATYEQYF	TGTGCCAACAGCTTGGCCACAGCCACCTACGAGCAGTACTTC
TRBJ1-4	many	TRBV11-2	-	CASSSRTLGEKLFF	TGTGCCAGCAGCTCACGGACGCTAGGTGAAAAACTGTTTTTT
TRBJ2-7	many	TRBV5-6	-	CASSFAYGAEQYF	TGTGCCAGCAGCTTTGCCTACGGAGCCGAGCAGTACTTC
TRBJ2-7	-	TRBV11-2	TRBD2	CASGLRLASGSYEQYF	TGTGCCAGCGGCTTGAGACTAGCGAGCGGCTCCTACGAGCAATACTTC
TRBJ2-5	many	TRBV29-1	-	CSIRRPGRNQETQYF	TGCAGCATCCGACGCCCGGGGCGGAACCAAGAGACCCAGTACTTC
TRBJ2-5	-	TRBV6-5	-	CASSYSMTQYF	TGTGCCAGCAGTTACTCGATGACTCAGTACTTC
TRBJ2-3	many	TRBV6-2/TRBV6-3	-	CALGHPDTQYF	TGTGCCCTTGGTCATCCAGATACGCAGTATTTT
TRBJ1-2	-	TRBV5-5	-	CASSSYTGNYRYTF	TGTGCCAGCAGCTCGTATACAGGGAACTATCGCTACACCTTC
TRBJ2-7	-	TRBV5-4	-	CASGLSGFYEQYF	TGTGCCAGCGGCTTGTCGGGGTTCTACGAGCAGTACTTC
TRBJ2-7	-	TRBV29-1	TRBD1	CSGQGLSCYEHYF	TGCAGCGGACAGGGCCTTAGCTGCTACGAGCATTACTTC
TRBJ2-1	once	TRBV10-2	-	CASSELDKEQFF	TGCGCCAGCAGTGAACTTGACAAAGAGCAGTTCTTC
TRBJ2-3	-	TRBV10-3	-	CAISSVIDTQYF	TGTGCCATCAGCAGCGTCATAGATACGCAGTATTTT
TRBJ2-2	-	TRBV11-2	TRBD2	CASSYLRGGRGGNTGELFF	TGTGCCAGCAGCTATCTCCGCGGCGGGAGGGGCGGGAACACCGGGGAGCTGTTTTTT
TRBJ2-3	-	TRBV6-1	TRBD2	CASSEAALTSGGSTDTQYF	TGTGCCAGCAGTGAAGCCGCCCTTACTAGCGGGGGGAGCACAGATACGCAGTATTTT
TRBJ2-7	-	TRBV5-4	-	CASSPMEAVEQYF	TGTGCCAGCAGCCCTATGGAGGCCGTCGAGCAGTACTTC
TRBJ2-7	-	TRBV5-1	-	CASTTTNRSSYEQYF	TGCGCCAGCACCACGACTAACAGGAGCTCCTACGAGCAGTACTTC
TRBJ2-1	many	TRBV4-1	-	CASSQGFRQYNEQFF	TGCGCCAGCAGCCAAGGTTTCCGTCAATACAATGAGCAGTTCTTC
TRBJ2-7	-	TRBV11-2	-	CASSFVGSYEQYF	TGTGCCAGCAGCTTCGTGGGCTCCTATGAGCAGTACTTC
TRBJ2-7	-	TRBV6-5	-	CASAGQGGEQYF	TGTGCCAGCGCCGGACAGGGAGGGGAGCAGTACTTC